Listed below are T cell receptor beta chains from one sample, sequenced in a study of OX40 agonist ivuxolimab in advanced cancers. Data came from immunoSEQ multiplex PCR; TCRdb stores just in-frame clones and leaves some out. The data show 55,000 to 80,000 clones, around 80% seen once. The sample in question was CD4+ or CD8+ T cells sorted from blood, obtained in a trial of the OX40 agonist ivuxolimab. The receptor source for this set is an adult with an advanced solid tumor such as melanoma, head and neck, liver or kidney cancer. Each CDR3 is given with its conserved first and last residue. The order of the fields is V gene, clone size, J gene, D gene, CDR3 protein, CDR3 DNA. D genes are given only for firm matches. The listing skips clone size in some rows; elsewhere it reads once, few, many or a size class.

v_gene: TRBV6-6; abundance: -; j_gene: TRBJ1-5; d_gene: -; CDR3aa: CASSYSSGRGNQPQHF; CDR3nt: TGTGCCAGCAGTTACTCATCCGGCAGGGGCAATCAGCCCCAGCATTTT
v_gene: TRBV5-1; abundance: -; j_gene: TRBJ1-1; d_gene: -; CDR3aa: CASSLVAVGMNTEAFF; CDR3nt: TGCGCCAGCAGCTTGGTGGCAGTTGGGATGAACACTGAAGCTTTCTTT
v_gene: TRBV7-2; abundance: -; j_gene: TRBJ2-6; d_gene: TRBD2; CDR3aa: CASSPRMGTGGSGANVLTF; CDR3nt: TGTGCCAGCAGCCCCCGAATGGGGACGGGGGGATCTGGGGCCAACGTCCTGACTTTC
v_gene: TRBV12-5; abundance: -; j_gene: TRBJ1-5; d_gene: TRBD1; CDR3aa: CASALGQGNQPQHF; CDR3nt: TGTGCTAGTGCCCTGGGACAGGGAAATCAGCCCCAGCATTTT
v_gene: TRBV7-3; abundance: -; j_gene: TRBJ2-2; d_gene: -; CDR3aa: CASSFQGSLANTGELFF; CDR3nt: TGTGCCAGCAGCTTTCAGGGCTCTCTGGCGAACACCGGGGAGCTGTTTTTT
v_gene: TRBV10-1; abundance: -; j_gene: TRBJ1-1; d_gene: -; CDR3aa: CASSEEQGFDTEAFF; CDR3nt: TGCGCCAGCAGTGAAGAGCAGGGGTTCGACACTGAAGCTTTCTTT
v_gene: TRBV29-1; abundance: -; j_gene: TRBJ1-4; d_gene: TRBD1; CDR3aa: CSVGQGGGEKLFF; CDR3nt: TGCAGCGTCGGACAGGGAGGGGGTGAAAAACTGTTTTTT
v_gene: TRBV5-6; abundance: once; j_gene: TRBJ1-3; d_gene: -; CDR3aa: CASSFISGENTIYF; CDR3nt: TGTGCCAGCAGCTTCATTTCAGGGGAAAACACCATATATTTT
v_gene: TRBV5-6; abundance: -; j_gene: TRBJ1-1; d_gene: -; CDR3aa: CASSVDMGNTEAFF; CDR3nt: TGTGCCAGCAGCGTAGACATGGGGAACACTGAAGCTTTCTTT
v_gene: TRBV10-3; abundance: few; j_gene: TRBJ2-1; d_gene: TRBD1; CDR3aa: CATRQGTGDEQFF; CDR3nt: TGTGCCACCCGACAGGGGACGGGTGATGAGCAGTTCTTC
v_gene: TRBV29-1; abundance: -; j_gene: TRBJ1-2; d_gene: TRBD1; CDR3aa: CSVAIGQGAYGYTF; CDR3nt: TGCAGCGTTGCAATTGGACAGGGAGCCTATGGCTACACCTTC
v_gene: TRBV4-3; abundance: few; j_gene: TRBJ1-2; d_gene: TRBD1; CDR3aa: CASSQGQGLHYGYTF; CDR3nt: TGCGCCAGCAGCCAAGGACAGGGGCTTCACTATGGCTACACCTTC
v_gene: TRBV4-1; abundance: few; j_gene: TRBJ1-2; d_gene: -; CDR3aa: CASSQDATGFEGYTF; CDR3nt: TGCGCCAGCAGCCAAGACGCCACAGGTTTTGAAGGCTACACCTTC
v_gene: TRBV30; abundance: -; j_gene: TRBJ1-4; d_gene: -; CDR3aa: CASPGDANEKLFF; CDR3nt: TGTGCCTCACCCGGGGACGCAAATGAAAAACTGTTTTTT
v_gene: TRBV4-1; abundance: -; j_gene: TRBJ1-3; d_gene: TRBD1; CDR3aa: CASSQDGTGGNGNTIYF; CDR3nt: TGCGCCAGCAGCCAAGACGGGACAGGGGGAAATGGAAACACCATATATTTT
v_gene: TRBV4-2; abundance: -; j_gene: TRBJ2-1; d_gene: TRBD2; CDR3aa: CASSQDLAGSYNEQFF; CDR3nt: TGTGCCAGCAGCCAAGATCTAGCGGGGAGTTACAATGAGCAGTTCTTC
v_gene: TRBV28; abundance: -; j_gene: TRBJ2-7; d_gene: TRBD1; CDR3aa: CASSTTGGITYEQYF; CDR3nt: TGTGCCAGCAGTACAACAGGGGGGATTACCTACGAGCAGTACTTC
v_gene: TRBV5-1; abundance: -; j_gene: TRBJ1-1; d_gene: TRBD1; CDR3aa: CASRARTGGHTEAFF; CDR3nt: TGCGCCAGCAGGGCCCGGACAGGGGGGCACACTGAAGCTTTCTTT
v_gene: TRBV7-2; abundance: -; j_gene: TRBJ1-1; d_gene: -; CDR3aa: CASSLDGVNTEAFF; CDR3nt: TGTGCCAGCAGCTTAGATGGAGTGAACACTGAAGCTTTCTTT
v_gene: TRBV7-3; abundance: -; j_gene: TRBJ1-1; d_gene: TRBD1; CDR3aa: CASSPKRWGQYTEAFF; CDR3nt: TGTGCCAGCAGCCCTAAGAGATGGGGACAGTACACTGAAGCTTTCTTT
v_gene: TRBV7-6; abundance: -; j_gene: TRBJ2-7; d_gene: -; CDR3aa: CASSKGPTYEQYF; CDR3nt: TGTGCCAGCAGTAAGGGGCCAACCTACGAGCAGTACTTC
v_gene: TRBV30; abundance: few; j_gene: TRBJ2-3; d_gene: -; CDR3aa: CAWSGLGGAPDTQYF; CDR3nt: TGTGCCTGGAGTGGATTAGGAGGAGCCCCAGATACGCAGTATTTT
v_gene: TRBV19; abundance: -; j_gene: TRBJ1-1; d_gene: -; CDR3aa: CASSTNTGNTEAFF; CDR3nt: TGTGCCAGTAGCACCAACACAGGGAACACTGAAGCTTTCTTT
v_gene: TRBV5-1; abundance: -; j_gene: TRBJ2-1; d_gene: TRBD2; CDR3aa: CASSGGAASGYNEQFF; CDR3nt: TGCGCCAGCAGCGGGGGGGCGGCTAGCGGGTACAATGAGCAGTTCTTC
v_gene: TRBV5-1; abundance: -; j_gene: TRBJ1-1; d_gene: -; CDR3aa: CASRRGQTEAFF; CDR3nt: TGCGCCAGCCGACGGGGGCAAACTGAAGCTTTCTTT
v_gene: TRBV2; abundance: once; j_gene: TRBJ1-1; d_gene: TRBD1; CDR3aa: CASSDFLTGRYTEAFF; CDR3nt: TGTGCCAGCAGTGATTTTTTGACAGGGCGGTACACTGAAGCTTTCTTT
v_gene: TRBV7-2; abundance: -; j_gene: TRBJ2-1; d_gene: TRBD2; CDR3aa: CASSPSLADHEQFF; CDR3nt: TGTGCCAGCAGCCCATCACTAGCGGACCACGAGCAGTTCTTC
v_gene: TRBV9; abundance: -; j_gene: TRBJ1-4; d_gene: TRBD1; CDR3aa: CASSDRGVGEKLFF; CDR3nt: TGTGCCAGCAGCGACAGGGGGGTAGGAGAAAAACTGTTTTTT
v_gene: TRBV6-1; abundance: once; j_gene: TRBJ1-2; d_gene: -; CDR3aa: CATLPTRANYGYTF; CDR3nt: TGTGCCACCCTCCCGACCAGGGCCAACTATGGCTACACCTTC
v_gene: TRBV5-1; abundance: -; j_gene: TRBJ2-3; d_gene: -; CDR3aa: CASSLRPGHTDTQYF; CDR3nt: TGCGCCAGCAGCTTGAGACCGGGACACACAGATACGCAGTATTTT
v_gene: TRBV4-2; abundance: -; j_gene: TRBJ1-2; d_gene: -; CDR3aa: CASSQALDSNYGYTF; CDR3nt: TGTGCCAGCAGCCAAGCCCTGGACAGTAACTATGGCTACACCTTC
v_gene: TRBV7-9; abundance: large; j_gene: TRBJ1-3; d_gene: -; CDR3aa: CASSYQDVYQSSGNTIYF; CDR3nt: TGTGCCAGCAGCTACCAGGACGTCTACCAAAGCTCTGGAAACACCATATATTTT
v_gene: TRBV5-6; abundance: once; j_gene: TRBJ2-1; d_gene: -; CDR3aa: CASSLEYNEQFF; CDR3nt: TGTGCCAGCAGCTTGGAGTACAATGAGCAGTTCTTC
v_gene: TRBV28; abundance: -; j_gene: TRBJ2-7; d_gene: -; CDR3aa: CASSFWGNTHEQYF; CDR3nt: TGTGCCAGCAGTTTCTGGGGTAATACCCACGAGCAGTACTTC
v_gene: TRBV5-1; abundance: -; j_gene: TRBJ2-5; d_gene: TRBD1; CDR3aa: CASSSLGQGAQETQYF; CDR3nt: TGCGCCAGCAGCTCGCTGGGACAGGGGGCCCAAGAGACCCAGTACTTC